These 12 T cell receptor beta chains share one sample of origin, sequenced in a study of shared clonotypes between healthy human individuals. Only in-frame clones appear in the TCRdb table, and some are missing; sequencing was by immunoSEQ multiplex PCR. The data contain 1.6 million or so clones, roughly 98.5% of them singletons. Sequenced input: naive CD4+ T cells sorted from blood. As to subset: CD45RA+ positively selected. The source is a man younger than 40 in good health.

CDR3 protein: CASSPPGTGGEGYTF. The CDR3 bases are TGTGCCAGCAGCCCGCCGGGGACAGGGGGCGAGGGCTACACCTTC. The V call is TRBV5-6, the J call TRBJ1-2, with 12 bases matching TRBD1. Germline V gene lookup returns CDR1 SGHDT and CDR2 YYEEEE. V lost 4 bases, J lost 8 bases, and 9 bases stayed unmatched. The CDR3 has 15 amino acids.

This chain connects TRBV19 to TRBJ2-3, with a tentative D call TRBD2 (6 bases). The V gene lost 5 bases and the J gene lost 4 bases, with 10 bases spanning the gap. This CDR3 spans 13 amino acids. The germline CDR1 and CDR2 sequences are LNHDA and SQIVND (reference sequence). The CDR3 bases are TGTGCCAGTAGTCTCGCGGGATCAGATACGCAGTATTTT. Its translation: CASSLAGSDTQYF.

The chain links TRBV9 to TRBJ2-7; TRBD2 matches at 7 bases. Germline assignment: CDR1 SGDLS and CDR2 YYNGEE. Trimming removed 1 base from V and 3 bases from J; junction bases left unmatched: 10. This CDR3 region has 16 residues. The CDR3 bases are TGTGCCAGCAGCGTAACCCGGAGGACTAGTCTCTACGAGCAGTACTTC. It yields the protein CASSVTRRTSLYEQYF.

As to this clone: This CDR3 is also generated by other DNA sequences in the sample. The chain links TRBV5-1 to TRBJ2-1; the D is unclear. The CDR3 runs 12 residues. The germline gives CDR1 SGHRS, CDR2 YFSETQ. Trimming cost V 0 bases and J 8 bases, with 6 bases left between them. The CDR3 DNA reads TGCGCCAGCAGCTTGGGTCTCGATGAGCAGTTCTTC. Its protein product is CASSLGLDEQFF.

The J gene is TRBJ2-5, the V gene TRBV5-1, with TRBD2 matching over 9 bases. Germline V CDR1 and CDR2: SGHRS, YFSETQ. V lost 5 bases to trimming and J lost 5 bases; unmatched junction nucleotides: 16. The CDR3 is 17 amino acids. CDR3 sequence: CASSPLVRAGGFETQYF. CDR3 nucleotides: TGCGCCAGCAGTCCCCTAGTACGGGCGGGAGGGTTCGAGACCCAGTACTTC.

The rearrangement joins TRBV21-1 to TRBJ2-7; TRBD1, the D gene given by the table, was not confirmed from the DNA. TRBV21-1 counts as a pseudogene. This CDR3 is 13 amino acids long. CDR3 sequence (DNA): TGTGCCAGCAGCATTCAGGGGCCCTACGAGCAGTACTTC. This codes for CASSIQGPYEQYF.

The J gene is TRBJ2-1, the V gene TRBV7-9; 9 bases align to TRBD1. This CDR3 spans 16 amino acids. Trimming at V came to 5 bases and at J to 0 bases, leaving 5 bases not matched to a gene. From germline, CDR1 is SEHNR and CDR2 FQNEAQ (reference sequence). Here the CDR3 reads CASSQQGASSYNEQFF. For the CDR3, the DNA is TGTGCCAGCAGCCAACAGGGGGCAAGCTCCTACAATGAGCAGTTCTTC.

V gene TRBV13 combines with J gene TRBJ2-1, with TRBD2 matching over 8 bases. This CDR3 region has 18 residues. V lost 5 bases and J lost 0; bases outside the gene matches: 12. CDR1 and CDR2 (germline): PRHDT, FYEKMQ (reference sequence). The CDR3 sequence is CASSPRTSSKSSYNEQFF. The DNA for the CDR3 is TGTGCCAGCAGCCCAAGGACTAGCTCAAAGAGCTCCTACAATGAGCAGTTCTTC.

This chain connects TRBV19 to TRBJ2-3; TRBD2 aligns across 8 bases. The CDR3 covers 16 residues. Germline V CDR1 and CDR2: LNHDA, SQIVND (reference sequence). With V trimmed by 5 bases and J by 1 base, 8 bases remained unmatched. CDR3 loop: CASSSRGAGGTDTQYF. CDR3 in DNA: TGTGCCAGTAGTTCCCGAGGAGCGGGAGGCACAGATACGCAGTATTTT.

The chain couples TRBV6-1 to TRBJ1-5; no clear D gene. V was trimmed by 1 base and J by 1 base, leaving 14 bases between them. Looked up from germline, CDR1 is MNHNS and CDR2 is SASEGT. The CDR3 length is 17 residues. The CDR3 reads CASSEVWWQESNQPQHF. DNA of the CDR3: TGTGCCAGCAGTGAAGTTTGGTGGCAGGAGAGCAATCAGCCCCAGCATTTT.

The table lists this clone with a count of one. The CDR3 DNA is TGTGCCAGTAGTATGTCTATCCACAATGAGCAGTTCTTC. It encodes CASSMSIHNEQFF. This rearrangement joins TRBV19 to TRBJ2-1; D unclear. Germline V gene data show CDR1 as LNHDA and CDR2 as SQIVND (reference sequence). The length of the CDR3 is 13 residues. Trimming cost V 3 bases and J 5 bases, with 8 bases left between them.

This sequence joins TRBV9 and TRBJ2-5; D is undetermined. The V end lost 2 bases, the J end lost 5 bases, and 16 bases lay between the germline ends. The germline V gene encodes CDR1 SGDLS and CDR2 YYNGEE. CDR3 length: 15 residues. As DNA, the CDR3 is TGTGCCAGCAGCGTGGGAACCCCCCCTGAGGAGACCCAGTACTTC. Translated: CASSVGTPPEETQYF.